The rows below give T cell receptor beta chains drawn from one sample of a study of T cell responses to AZD1222 COVID-19 vaccine. Produced via immunoSEQ multiplex PCR; TCRdb's table is partial and in-frame only. Of about 120,000 clones listed, 70% to 90% are singletons. The input for sequencing was peripheral blood, taken on day 0 of MenACWY control vaccination. These TCRs come from an adult in good health. Each CDR3 is given with its conserved first and last residue. A D gene is named only where the DNA matches it firmly. Clone size is not always given. Where it is, it says once, few, many or a class for expanded clones.

J gene,D gene,clone size,V gene,CDR3 DNA,CDR3 protein
TRBJ1-2,.,once,TRBV28,TGTGCCAGTCAGGGGACGCTATACTATGGCTACACCTTC,CASQGTLYYGYTF
TRBJ1-2,TRBD1,.,TRBV4-1,TGCGCCAGCAGCCTTGGACAGGATTATGGCTACACCTTC,CASSLGQDYGYTF
TRBJ2-7,.,.,TRBV14,TGTGCCAGCAGCCTTGCCTACGAGCAGTACTTC,CASSLAYEQYF
TRBJ1-1,.,.,TRBV6-5,TGTGCCAGCAGGGATCAGGAGAAGAACACTGAAGCTTTCTTT,CASRDQEKNTEAFF
TRBJ2-1,TRBD2,.,TRBV7-2,TGTGCCAGCAGCACTGGACTAGCGGGCCTCAATGAGCAGTTCTTC,CASSTGLAGLNEQFF
TRBJ1-1,.,.,TRBV7-9,TGTGCCAGCAGCTTGCTTTACACTGAAGCTTTCTTT,CASSLLYTEAFF
TRBJ2-3,TRBD2,few,TRBV5-4,TGTGCCAGCAGGAGGACTAGCGGGGCTAGCACAGATACGCAGTATTTT,CASRRTSGASTDTQYF
TRBJ1-4,.,.,TRBV5-6,TGTGCCAGCAGCTTTAAGCGGGATCTAAATGAAAAACTGTTTTTT,CASSFKRDLNEKLFF
TRBJ2-7,TRBD2,few,TRBV19,TGTGCCAGTAGTATAGGGACTAGCGGATTTTACGAGCAGTACTTC,CASSIGTSGFYEQYF
TRBJ1-6,TRBD1,.,TRBV14,TGTGCCAGCAGCCAAGGGACAGGGGATAGTTCACCCCTCCACTTT,CASSQGTGDSSPLHF
TRBJ1-5,TRBD1,.,TRBV28,TGTGCCAGCAGAAACCGGGACAGTTCCTATCAGCCCCAGCATTTT,CASRNRDSSYQPQHF
TRBJ2-7,.,.,TRBV11-1,TGTGCCAGCAGCTTTGACCCACAGCCCTCCTACGAGCAGTACTTC,CASSFDPQPSYEQYF
TRBJ1-5,.,.,TRBV2,TGTGCCAGCAGTGAGGGGACATACGGTCAGCCCCAGCATTTT,CASSEGTYGQPQHF
TRBJ1-2,.,.,TRBV28,TGTGCCAGCAGTACGGGGGGAGGGGCCCACTATGGCTACACCTTC,CASSTGGGAHYGYTF
TRBJ2-1,TRBD2,.,TRBV2,TGTGCCAGCAGGGGAACTAGCGGAATCTACAATGAGCAGTTCTTC,CASRGTSGIYNEQFF
TRBJ1-2,TRBD1,.,TRBV6-4,TGTGCCAGCAATAAGAGGGGGCGTCGGTATGGCTACACCTTC,CASNKRGRRYGYTF
TRBJ2-2,TRBD2,.,TRBV7-2,TGTGCCAGCAGCGACAGACTAGCGGGGGCCGGGGAGCTGTTTTTT,CASSDRLAGAGELFF
TRBJ1-6,.,.,TRBV6-5,TGTGCCAGCGCAGACAGCAATTTTGCACCCCTCCACTTT,CASADSNFAPLHF
TRBJ1-2,.,few,TRBV5-4,TGTGCCAGCAGCTTAGATTTCAATGGCTACACCTTC,CASSLDFNGYTF
TRBJ2-4,TRBD1,.,TRBV4-3,TGCGCCAGCAGCCGAGAGGACAGGGGGCAGGGCATTCAGTACTTC,CASSREDRGQGIQYF
TRBJ2-5,TRBD2,few,TRBV7-6,TGTGCCAGCAGCTCGATACTAGCGGGGGGGAACACCCGCCAAGAGACCCAGTACTTC,CASSSILAGGNTRQETQYF
TRBJ1-6,.,.,TRBV7-3,TGTGCCAGCAGCTTAGCGGCGGGGAATTCACCCCTCCACTTT,CASSLAAGNSPLHF
TRBJ2-3,TRBD2,once,TRBV3-1/TRBV3-2,TGTGCCAGCAGAAGACTAGCGGGGGGGCGAGGGGAAGATACGCAGTATTTT,CASRRLAGGRGEDTQYF
TRBJ2-1,.,.,TRBV7-9,TGTGCCAGCAGCTTAGGTTCCGGCCTCTACAGCGATGAGCAGTTCTTC,CASSLGSGLYSDEQFF
TRBJ2-1,TRBD2,.,TRBV28,TGTGCCAGCAGTTTCCCGCTAGCGGGAGGAGGCTCCTACAATGAGCAGTTCTTC,CASSFPLAGGGSYNEQFF
TRBJ1-3,.,.,TRBV28,TGTGCCAGCAGTTCCGCGGGGGGGGTCTCTGGAAACACCATATATTTT,CASSSAGGVSGNTIYF
TRBJ1-4,.,.,TRBV2,TGTGCCAGCAGGAGGGAACTTAATGAAAAACTGTTTTTT,CASRRELNEKLFF
TRBJ2-3,.,few,TRBV4-1,TGCGCCAGCAGCCAGGACCCCCCGACGGGTAGCACAGATACGCAGTATTTT,CASSQDPPTGSTDTQYF
TRBJ1-2,.,.,TRBV9,TGTGCCAGCAGCGTAGTTCCCTCTAACTATGGCTACACCTTC,CASSVVPSNYGYTF
TRBJ1-5,TRBD1,.,TRBV10-1,TGCGCCAGCAGTGAAGGGACAGGGCAGCAGCCCCAGCATTTT,CASSEGTGQQPQHF
TRBJ1-1,TRBD1,.,TRBV6-5,TGTGCCAGCAGTTACAACGCCGGGACAGGGAACACTGAAGCTTTCTTT,CASSYNAGTGNTEAFF